This T cell receptor (beta chain) came from a study of T cells in Graves' hyperthyroidism and ophthalmopathy. Pregnant or lactating patients were excluded, as were those with uncontrolled infection or other autoimmune disease. Diagnoses were made from clinical symptoms, serum measures (thyroxine and TRAb), thyroid ultrasound and orbital computed tomography. Amplification of TCR beta CDR3 regions used RNA as the template. HTBI primers were used for first-round RT-PCR of the TCR CDR3. TCRdb redid the calling of the multiplex PCR reads with MiXCR, one entry per CDR3 protein. The table has a few hundred thousand distinct CDR3 sequences, 14% to 15% seen once. This clonotype has more than one count but fewer than ten. Germline values: CDR1 MNHNS, CDR2 SASEGT. This CDR3 region has 14 residues. V gave up 5 bases and J gave up 4 bases, with 14 bases separating them.

The specimen was blood. The sequence came from a woman aged 30 to 39 with Graves' hyperthyroidism. The J gene is TRBJ1-1, the V gene TRBV6-1; D call uncertain. The CDR3 DNA sequence: TGTGCCAGCAGTAACTGGTCGGTTGGCACTGAAGCTTTCTTT. Translation: CASSNWSVGTEAFF.